This T cell receptor beta chain is drawn from a study of T cell responses to AZD1222 COVID-19 vaccine. Data came from immunoSEQ multiplex PCR; TCRdb stores just in-frame clones and leaves some out. The data hold roughly 80,000 clones, with around nine tenths observed a single time. This CDR3 has 16 residues. Deletions cut 0 bases from V and 3 bases from J, with 15 bases between. Germline CDR1 LGHNA, CDR2 YNFKEQ. This clonotype was obtained from an adult in good health. This sample comprised peripheral blood, obtained on day 0 of AZD1222 vaccination. The J gene is TRBJ2-7, the V gene TRBV4-2; TRBD2 is a possible D gene (6 bases). The CDR3 DNA reads TGTGCCAGCAGCCAAGAGGGAACGGGACTCCACTACGAGCAGTACTTC. This codes for CASSQEGTGLHYEQYF.